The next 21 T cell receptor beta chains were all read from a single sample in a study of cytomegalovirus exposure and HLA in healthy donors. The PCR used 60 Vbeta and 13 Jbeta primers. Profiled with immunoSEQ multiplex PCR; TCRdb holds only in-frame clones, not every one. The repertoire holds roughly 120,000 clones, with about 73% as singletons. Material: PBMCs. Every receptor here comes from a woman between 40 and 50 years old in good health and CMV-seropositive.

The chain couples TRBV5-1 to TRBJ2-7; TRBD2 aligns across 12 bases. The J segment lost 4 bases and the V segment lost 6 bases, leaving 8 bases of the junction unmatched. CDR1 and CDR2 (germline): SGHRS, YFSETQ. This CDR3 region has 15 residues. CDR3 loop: CASNPTSGSTYEQYF. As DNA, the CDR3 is TGCGCCAGCAATCCGACTAGCGGGAGCACGTACGAGCAGTACTTC.

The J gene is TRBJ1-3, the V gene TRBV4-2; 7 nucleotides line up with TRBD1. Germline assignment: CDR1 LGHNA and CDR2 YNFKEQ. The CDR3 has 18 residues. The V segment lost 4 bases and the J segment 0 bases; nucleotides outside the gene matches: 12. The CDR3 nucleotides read TGTGCCAGCAGCCTGCAGAGGACAGGTACGATCTCTGGAAACACCATATATTTT. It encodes CASSLQRTGTISGNTIYF.

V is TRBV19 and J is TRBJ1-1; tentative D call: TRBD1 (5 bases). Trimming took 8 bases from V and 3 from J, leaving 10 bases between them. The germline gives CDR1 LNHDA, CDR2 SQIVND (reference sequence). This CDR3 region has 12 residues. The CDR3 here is CASGTGDTEAFF. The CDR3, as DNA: TGTGCCAGTGGGACTGGGGACACTGAAGCTTTCTTT.

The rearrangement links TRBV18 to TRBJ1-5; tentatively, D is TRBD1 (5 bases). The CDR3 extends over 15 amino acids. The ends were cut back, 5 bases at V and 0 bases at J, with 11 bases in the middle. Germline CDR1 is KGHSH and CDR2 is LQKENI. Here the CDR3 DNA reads TGTGCCAGCTCAGCGACAGTTAATAGCAATCAGCCCCAGCATTTT. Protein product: CASSATVNSNQPQHF.

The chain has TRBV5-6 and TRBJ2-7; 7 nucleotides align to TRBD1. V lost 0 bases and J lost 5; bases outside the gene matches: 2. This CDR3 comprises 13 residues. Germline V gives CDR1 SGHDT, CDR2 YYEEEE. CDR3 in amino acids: CASSLGQGDEQYF. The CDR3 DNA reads TGTGCCAGCAGCTTGGGTCAGGGGGACGAGCAGTACTTC.

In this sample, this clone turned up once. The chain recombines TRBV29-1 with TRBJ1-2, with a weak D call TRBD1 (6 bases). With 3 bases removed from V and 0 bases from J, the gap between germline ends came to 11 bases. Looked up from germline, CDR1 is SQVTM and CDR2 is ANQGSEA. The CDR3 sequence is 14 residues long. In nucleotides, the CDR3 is TGCAGCGTTGAGTGGACAGATACTAACTATGGCTACACCTTC. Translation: CSVEWTDTNYGYTF.

The CDR3 here is CASSHYRDSDGRNTQYF. The CDR3 coding sequence is TGCGCCAGCAGCCATTACCGGGACAGCGATGGCAGGAATACGCAGTATTTT. This sequence joins TRBV4-1 and TRBJ2-3, with TRBD1 matching over 7 bases. Germline V lookup: CDR1 MGHRA, CDR2 YSYEKL. The CDR3 has 17 amino acids. J gave up 7 bases and V 3 bases, and 16 bases lay outside the gene matches.

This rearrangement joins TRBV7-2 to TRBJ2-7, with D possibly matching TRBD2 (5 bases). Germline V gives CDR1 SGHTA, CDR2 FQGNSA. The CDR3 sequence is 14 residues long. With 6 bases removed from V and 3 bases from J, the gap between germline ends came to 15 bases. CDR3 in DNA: TGTGCCAGCAGTTCAAGCGGAGACTTCTACGAGCAGTACTTC. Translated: CASSSSGDFYEQYF.

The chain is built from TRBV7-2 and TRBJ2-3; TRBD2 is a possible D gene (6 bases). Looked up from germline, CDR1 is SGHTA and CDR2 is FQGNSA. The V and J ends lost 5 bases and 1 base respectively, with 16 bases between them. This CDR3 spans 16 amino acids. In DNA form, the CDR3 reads TGTGCCAGCAGCCAAAACTTTGGCGGGGGCACAGATACGCAGTATTTT. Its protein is CASSQNFGGGTDTQYF.

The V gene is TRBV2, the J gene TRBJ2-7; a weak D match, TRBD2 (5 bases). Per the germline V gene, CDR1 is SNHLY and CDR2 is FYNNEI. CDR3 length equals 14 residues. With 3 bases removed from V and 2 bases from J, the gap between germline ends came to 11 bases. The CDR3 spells CASSDLRGTYEQYF. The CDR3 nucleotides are TGTGCCAGCAGTGACCTTCGAGGGACCTACGAGCAGTACTTC.

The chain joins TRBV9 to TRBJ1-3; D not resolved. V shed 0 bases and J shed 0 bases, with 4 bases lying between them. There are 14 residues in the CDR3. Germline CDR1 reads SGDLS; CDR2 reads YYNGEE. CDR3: CASSVESSGNTIYF. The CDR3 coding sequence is TGTGCCAGCAGCGTAGAGAGCTCTGGAAACACCATATATTTT.

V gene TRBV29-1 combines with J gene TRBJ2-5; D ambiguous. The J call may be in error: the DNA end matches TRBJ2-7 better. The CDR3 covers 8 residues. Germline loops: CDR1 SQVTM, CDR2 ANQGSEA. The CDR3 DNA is TGCAGCGCGTACGAGCAGTACTTC. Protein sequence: CSAYEQYF.

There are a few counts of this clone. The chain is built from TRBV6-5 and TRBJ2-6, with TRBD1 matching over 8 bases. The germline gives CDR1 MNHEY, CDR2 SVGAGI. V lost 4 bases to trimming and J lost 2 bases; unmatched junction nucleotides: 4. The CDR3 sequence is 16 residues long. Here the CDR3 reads CASSSQGDPGANVLTF. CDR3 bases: TGTGCCAGCAGTTCACAGGGGGATCCTGGGGCCAACGTCCTGACTTTC.

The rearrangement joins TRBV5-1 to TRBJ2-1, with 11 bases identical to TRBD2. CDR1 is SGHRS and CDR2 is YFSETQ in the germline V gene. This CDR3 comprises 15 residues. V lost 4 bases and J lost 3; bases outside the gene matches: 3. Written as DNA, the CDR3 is TGCGCCAGCAGCGTCGGGACTAGCGGCTACAATGAGCAGTTCTTC. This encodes CASSVGTSGYNEQFF.

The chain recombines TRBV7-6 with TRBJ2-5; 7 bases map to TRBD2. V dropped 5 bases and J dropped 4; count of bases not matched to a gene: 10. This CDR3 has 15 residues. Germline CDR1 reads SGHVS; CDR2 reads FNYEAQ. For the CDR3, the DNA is TGTGCCAGCAGCCGGGGCCGGGAGGTGCGAGAGACCCAGTACTTC. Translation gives CASSRGREVRETQYF.

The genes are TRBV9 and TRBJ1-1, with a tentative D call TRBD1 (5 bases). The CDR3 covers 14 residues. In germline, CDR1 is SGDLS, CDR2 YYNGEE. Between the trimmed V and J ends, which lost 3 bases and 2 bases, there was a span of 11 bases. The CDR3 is CASSDGQVNTEAFF. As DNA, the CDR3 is TGTGCCAGCAGCGATGGACAAGTAAACACTGAAGCTTTCTTT.

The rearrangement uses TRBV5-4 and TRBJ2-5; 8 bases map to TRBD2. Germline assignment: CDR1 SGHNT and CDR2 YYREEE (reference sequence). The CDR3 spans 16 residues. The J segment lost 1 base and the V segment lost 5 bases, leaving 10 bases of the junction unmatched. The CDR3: CASSPRASGGQETQYF. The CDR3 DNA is TGTGCCAGCAGTCCCCGGGCCAGCGGGGGCCAAGAGACCCAGTACTTC.

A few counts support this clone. CDR3 nucleotide sequence: TGTGCCAGCAGTCCATCCGGCAGGACTAACTATGGCTACACCTTC. It yields the protein CASSPSGRTNYGYTF. The J gene is TRBJ1-2, the V gene TRBV6-1; D call uncertain. CDR3 length: 15 residues. Trimming pared 5 bases from V and 0 bases from J, leaving 13 bases between. The germline gives CDR1 MNHNS, CDR2 SASEGT.

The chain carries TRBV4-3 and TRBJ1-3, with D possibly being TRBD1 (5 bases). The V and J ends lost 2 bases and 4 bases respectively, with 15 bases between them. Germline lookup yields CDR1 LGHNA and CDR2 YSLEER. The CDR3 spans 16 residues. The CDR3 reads CASSQLLVGPGNTIYF. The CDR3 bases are TGCGCCAGCAGCCAACTGCTGGTGGGGCCCGGAAACACCATATATTTT.

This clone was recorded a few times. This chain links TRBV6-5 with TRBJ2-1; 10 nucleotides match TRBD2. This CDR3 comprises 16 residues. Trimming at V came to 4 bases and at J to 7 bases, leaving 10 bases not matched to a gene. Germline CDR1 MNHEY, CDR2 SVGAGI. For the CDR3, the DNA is TGTGCCAGCAGTTCACCCTCGAGCGGGGGGGGGAATGAGCAGTTCTTC. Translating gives CASSSPSSGGGNEQFF.

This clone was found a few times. The CDR3 sequence: CASSLVALTGRTEAFF. In DNA form, the CDR3 reads TGTGCCAGCAGCCTAGTGGCATTGACAGGGAGGACTGAAGCTTTCTTT. This chain connects TRBV7-8 to TRBJ1-1; 7 nucleotides match TRBD1. With V trimmed by 5 bases and J by 5 bases, 14 bases remained unmatched. The CDR3 is 16 residues long. Germline V CDR1 and CDR2: SGHVS, FQNEAQ.